The T cell receptor beta chain under discussion was sequenced for a study of blood T cell repertoires in COVID-19 (dated by TCRdb to 2020 to 2021). Study-level background: Samples covering the acute and convalescent phases of COVID-19 were provided by collaborators in the United States, Italy and Spain. The prospective study material was composed of cDNA or gDNA derived from T cells, B-cell-depleted T cells, or PBMCs. Subjects who had been exposed to COVID-19, were actively infected with it, or had recovered from it provided the deeply sampled blood TCRbeta repertoires that made up the dataset. The repertoires were released in a freely available public database intended as a resource for research on the immune response to SARS-CoV-2. Samples came from the ongoing ImmuneRACE study (first 160 participants) plus 1,254 subjects from 6 global collaborators. Nearly every sample came with metadata listing a de-identified subject ID, COVID-19 status, age in years and sex. Where available, HLA class I and class II types were obtained from metadata supplied by the sample provider rather than from assay-based typing.

TCRbeta CDR3 regions were amplified from genomic DNA by means of the immunoSEQ Assay, a bias-controlled multiplex PCR. The paper's data handling went like this. The number of nucleated cells in each sample was estimated from the amplification of reference gene primers within the assay. To quantify the absolute abundance of each unique TCRbeta CDR3 rearrangement, sequence reads were collapsed and filtered. Productive Simpson clonality was computed per sample as the square root of Simpson's diversity index over productive rearrangements. Not all clones reach the TCRdb copy of this immuneACCESS table, which keeps in-frame sequences only. Checked studies attribute under half of the gap to unresolved V genes and leave the rest unexplained. V and J calls plus clone size are reproduced from that table; the DNA served to infer D and trimming. The sample includes approximately 210,000 clones, with roughly four fifths observed a single time. Of the sample, about 15% falls within the top ten clones.

Paper-wide results and their limitations: How much clinical and demographic metadata was included differed by source and by participant, and the metadata was provided uncurated.

The germline V gene supplies CDR1 KGHSH and CDR2 LQKENI. The CDR3 numbers 11 residues from cysteine through phenylalanine. Left in the record is the CDR3 DNA by itself, 33 bases read in frame from the first base. The junction carries 2 bases between V and J, which are trimmed by 3 bases and 3 bases respectively. Enrolling through a virtual design, the prospective study's participants ranged in age from roughly 18 to 89 years and lived across 20 to 25 United States geographic areas. In the prospective study, cohorts were assigned on the basis of participant-reported clinical history obtained from a screening survey and a study questionnaire. Recovered participants in ImmuneRACE Cohort 3 were defined as having two consecutive negative NP/OP PCR tests, clearance from a healthcare professional, or resolution of symptoms. In the prospective study, whole blood, serum and a nasopharyngeal or oropharyngeal swab were collected from each participant by mobile phlebotomists. Participants in the prospective study had the option to provide additional blood draws and questionnaires over an approximately 2-month period. Prospective study blood samples were shipped either frozen or at room temperature before DNA extraction.

Turning to this clone: It lacks a known antigen. Per-base quality was not reported, and no clone a single base away is much larger than it. The same CDR3 can be traced to other DNA sequences in this sample.

The rearranged segments are TRBV18 and TRBJ2-5, with no D gene named confidently. The clonotype comes from a man aged 40-50 years who had recovered from COVID-19. The sample consisted of PBMCs or T cells enriched from blood (not recorded which). The CDR3 region reads CASSPEETQYF. Read as DNA, the sequence is TGTGCCAGCTCACCCGAAGAGACCCAGTACTTC.